The source of this T cell receptor beta chain is a study of T cell repertoires in cytomegalovirus infection (dated by TCRdb to between 2018 and 2021). Describing the broader study: Donor HLA type was relevant to the analysis, as public TCR beta signatures indicated carriage of CMV infection together with the matching HLA type.

The instrument given in TCRdb is Illumina HiSeq 1500. In-frame beta chains were kept once TCRdb had trimmed the public reads at Q25 with fastp and called clones with MiXCR. Rows are unified per CDR3 protein, each entry keeping the most common DNA and genes. Here the sample has 500,000 to 600,000 distinct CDR3 sequences; 16% occur a single time. Jointly, the top ten make up 20% to 30% of the sample. This clonotype was recorded at least ten times. The target of this receptor is not known. Per-base quality was not reported, and no clone a single base away is much larger than it. Overall results and qualifications from the work: In the ex vivo response, HLA-C-restricted CMV-specific TCR beta clonotypes were dominant, and in two of eight donors the single most frequent clonotype came from this HLA-C-restricted group. In both this cohort and an independent cohort of more than 350 donors, the cumulative frequency of public TCR beta family members distinguished carriers of CMV infection plus the relevant HLA type.

The sequenced sample consisted of CD8+ T cells from PBMCs. The TCR comes from a human donor in good health (CMV status not recorded). Some clones in this sample may be carry-over from other donors' samples.

The CDR3 corresponds to CASSLALIVTDLGNSNQPQHF. Read as DNA, the sequence is TGTGCCAGCAGCTTAGCGCTAATTGTGACAGACCTAGGTAATAGCAATCAGCCCCAGCATTTT. The sequence joins TRBV7-8 to TRBJ1-5, with a weak D call of TRBD1 (5 bases match). V and J are truncated by 0 bases and 0 bases respectively, leaving an intervening sequence of 24 bases. Including cysteine and phenylalanine, the CDR3 has 21 amino acids. The read is trimmed to its CDR3 DNA, 63 bases read in frame from base 1. As encoded in the germline V gene, CDR1 is SGHVS while CDR2 is FQNEAQ.